This T cell receptor beta chain was identified during a study of control samples from healthy donors and cancer patients. Using immunoSEQ multiplex PCR, the repertoire was profiled, and TCRdb retains in-frame clones only, with some absent. The sample comprises around 180,000 clones, 70% to 90% of which are singletons, and under 5% rests with the top ten. Germline CDR1 is SGHNT and CDR2 is YYREEE (reference sequence). The CDR3 runs 15 residues. The trim removed 0 bases at V and 7 bases at J, leaving 5 bases unmatched. The TCR comes from a woman aged 30 to 39 in good health. The source material was blood. This rearrangement joins TRBV5-4 to TRBJ2-1; 9 bases map to TRBD1. The CDR3 DNA sequence: TGTGCCAGCAGCTTGGTACAGGGGGCGCATAATGAGCAGTTCTTC. Amino acid sequence: CASSLVQGAHNEQFF.